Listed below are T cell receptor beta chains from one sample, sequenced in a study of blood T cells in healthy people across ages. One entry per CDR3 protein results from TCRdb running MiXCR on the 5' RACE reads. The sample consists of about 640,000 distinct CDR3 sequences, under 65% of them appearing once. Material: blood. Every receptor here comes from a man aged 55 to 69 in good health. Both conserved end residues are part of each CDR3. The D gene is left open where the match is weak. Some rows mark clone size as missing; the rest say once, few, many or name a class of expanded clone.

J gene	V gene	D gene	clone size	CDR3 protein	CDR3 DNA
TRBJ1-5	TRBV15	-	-	CATRGAYYSNQPQHF	TGTGCCACCCGAGGGGCCTATTATAGCAATCAGCCCCAGCATTTT
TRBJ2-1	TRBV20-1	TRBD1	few	CSATTPGQGLYEQFF	TGCAGTGCTACTACTCCGGGACAGGGGTTGTATGAGCAGTTCTTC
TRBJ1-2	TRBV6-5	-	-	CATTKGGNYGYTF	TGTGCCACGACGAAGGGGGGGAACTATGGCTACACCTTC
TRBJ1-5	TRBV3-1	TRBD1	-	CASSRSDRGNNQPQHF	TGTGCCAGCAGCCGCTCGGACAGGGGGAACAATCAGCCCCAGCATTTT
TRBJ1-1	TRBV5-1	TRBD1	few	CANSLGDRYTEAFF	TGCGCCAACAGCTTGGGGGACAGATACACTGAAGCTTTCTTT
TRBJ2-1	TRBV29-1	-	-	CSVEDGRQSGEQFF	TGCAGCGTTGAAGATGGGAGGCAATCCGGTGAGCAGTTCTTC
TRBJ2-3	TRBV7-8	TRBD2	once	CASSLARTSSGDTQYF	TGTGCCAGCAGCTTAGCTCGGACTAGCTCTGGAGATACGCAGTATTTT
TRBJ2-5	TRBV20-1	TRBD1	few	CSARGGQGEVETQYF	TGCAGTGCTAGAGGGGGACAGGGGGAGGTGGAGACCCAGTACTTC
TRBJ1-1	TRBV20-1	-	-	CSALKQEGSTEAFF	TGCAGTGCCTTAAAACAGGAGGGGAGCACTGAAGCTTTCTTT
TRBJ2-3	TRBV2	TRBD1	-	CASSSQGLTTDTQYF	TGTGCCAGCAGCTCACAGGGGCTAACAACAGATACGCAGTATTTT
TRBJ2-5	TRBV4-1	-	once	CASSQDRDERETQYF	TGCGCCAGCAGCCAAGATCGGGACGAAAGAGAGACCCAGTACTTC
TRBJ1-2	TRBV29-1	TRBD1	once	CSVVFFYGQAGTNYGYTF	TGCAGCGTTGTATTTTTTTATGGACAGGCTGGTACTAACTATGGCTACACCTTC
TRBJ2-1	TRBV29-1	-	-	CSVELQRQGGTNEQFF	TGCAGCGTTGAATTGCAGCGGCAGGGGGGGACCAATGAGCAGTTCTTC
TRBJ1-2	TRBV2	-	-	CASSRVRGYTF	TGTGCCAGCAGCAGAGTTAGGGGCTACACCTTC
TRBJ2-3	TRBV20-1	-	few	CSARDQGKVTDTQYF	TGCAGTGCTAGAGATCAGGGGAAAGTAACAGATACGCAGTATTTT
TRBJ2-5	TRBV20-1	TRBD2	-	CSVGRGYQETQYF	TGCAGTGTAGGGCGGGGGTACCAAGAGACCCAGTACTTC
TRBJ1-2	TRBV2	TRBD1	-	CASSRPGTGAYGYTF	TGTGCCAGCAGCCGCCCCGGGACAGGAGCCTATGGCTACACCTTC
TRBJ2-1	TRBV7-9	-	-	CASIRSGGGGPVRGPYNEQFF	TGTGCCAGCATAAGAAGCGGTGGTGGGGGGCCCGTGCGGGGCCCCTACAATGAGCAGTTCTTC
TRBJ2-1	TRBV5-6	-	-	CASSLAGVLFF	TGTGCCAGCAGCCTCGCGGGTGTTCTGTTCTTC
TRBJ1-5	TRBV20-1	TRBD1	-	CSARETGGDQPQHF	TGCAGTGCTAGGGAGACAGGGGGCGATCAGCCCCAGCATTTT
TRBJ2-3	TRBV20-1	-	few	CSAAVGVSDTQYF	TGCAGTGCTGCCGTGGGGGTTTCCGATACGCAGTATTTT
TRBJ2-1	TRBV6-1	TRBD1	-	CASSWDRAYEQFF	TGTGCCAGCAGTTGGGACAGGGCCTATGAGCAGTTCTTC
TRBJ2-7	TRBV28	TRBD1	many	CASSSGQGSSYEQYF	TGTGCCAGCAGCTCAGGACAGGGAAGCTCCTACGAGCAGTACTTC
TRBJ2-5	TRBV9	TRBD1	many	CASSEEAGGWETQYF	TGTGCCAGCAGCGAAGAGGCAGGGGGCTGGGAGACCCAGTACTTC
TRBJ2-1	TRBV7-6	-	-	CASSSWTGGSHNEQFF	TGTGCCAGCAGCTCGTGGACAGGAGGGTCCCACAATGAGCAGTTCTTC
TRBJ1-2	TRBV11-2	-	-	CASSPLAAIYGYTF	TGTGCCAGCAGCCCCCTCGCCGCGATCTATGGCTACACCTTC
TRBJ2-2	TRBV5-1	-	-	CASSLTSPPTGELFF	TGCGCCAGCAGCTTAACTAGCCCTCCCACCGGGGAGCTGTTTTTT
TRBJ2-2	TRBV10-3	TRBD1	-	CAISESTGGNTGELFF	TGTGCCATCAGTGAGTCGACAGGGGGGAACACCGGGGAGCTGTTTTTT
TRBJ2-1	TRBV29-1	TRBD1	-	CSVAVGQGGNEQFF	TGCAGCGTTGCCGTCGGACAGGGAGGCAATGAGCAGTTCTTC
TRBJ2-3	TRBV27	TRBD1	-	CATVDRGITDTQYF	TGTGCCACTGTGGACAGGGGGATCACAGATACGCAGTATTTT
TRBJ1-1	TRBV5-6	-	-	CASRGAGEAFF	TGTGCCAGCAGAGGGGCCGGGGAAGCTTTCTTT
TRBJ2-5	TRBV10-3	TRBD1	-	CAISESIGTVQETQYF	TGTGCCATCAGTGAGTCCATAGGGACAGTCCAAGAGACCCAGTACTTC
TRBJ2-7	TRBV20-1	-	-	CSARDDGWEQYF	TGCAGTGCTAGAGATGACGGGTGGGAGCAGTACTTC
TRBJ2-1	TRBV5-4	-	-	CASSLGGIGGNEQFF	TGTGCCAGCAGCTTGGGGGGTATAGGCGGCAATGAGCAGTTCTTC
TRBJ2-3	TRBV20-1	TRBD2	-	CSASSSVTSGSTDTQYF	TGCAGTGCTAGCTCGTCCGTGACTAGCGGGAGTACAGATACGCAGTATTTT
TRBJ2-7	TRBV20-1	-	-	CSASDRDSAPYEQYF	TGCAGTGCTAGTGACCGGGACTCCGCCCCCTACGAGCAGTACTTC
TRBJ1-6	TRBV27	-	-	CASSLGVWRADSPLHF	TGTGCCAGCAGTTTAGGCGTTTGGAGGGCGGATTCACCCCTCCACTTT
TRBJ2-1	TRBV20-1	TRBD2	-	CSARDSGGVHNEQFF	TGCAGTGCTAGGGATAGCGGGGGGGTTCACAATGAGCAGTTCTTC
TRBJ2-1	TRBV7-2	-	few	CASSLVQEGEQFF	TGTGCCAGCAGCTTGGTCCAGGAGGGTGAGCAGTTCTTC
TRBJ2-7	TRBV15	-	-	CATSRDWGTYGQYF	TGTGCCACCAGCAGAGATTGGGGCACCTACGGGCAGTACTTC
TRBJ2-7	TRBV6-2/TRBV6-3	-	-	CASLDSSYEQYF	TGTGCCAGCTTGGACAGCTCCTACGAGCAGTACTTC
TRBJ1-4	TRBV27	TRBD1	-	CASSAGTGATNEKLFF	TGTGCCAGCAGTGCCGGGACAGGGGCAACTAATGAAAAACTGTTTTTT
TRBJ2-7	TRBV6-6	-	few	CASSYLTGSYEQYF	TGTGCCAGCAGTTACCTGACGGGCTCCTACGAGCAGTACTTC
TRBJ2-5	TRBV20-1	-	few	CSARDGKEVQETQYF	TGCAGTGCTAGGGATGGGAAAGAGGTCCAAGAGACCCAGTACTTC
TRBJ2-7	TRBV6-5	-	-	CASSYGTSYEQYF	TGTGCCAGCAGTTACGGGACGTCCTACGAGCAGTACTTC
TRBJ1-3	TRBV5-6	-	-	CASSLVGAATDSGNTIYF	TGTGCCAGCAGCTTGGTTGGGGCAGCCACCGACTCTGGAAACACCATATATTTT
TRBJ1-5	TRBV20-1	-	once	CSATRSNQPQHF	TGCAGTGCTACTAGGAGCAATCAGCCCCAGCATTTT
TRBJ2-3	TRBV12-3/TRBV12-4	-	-	CASSSGNTDMQYF	TGTGCCAGCAGTTCCGGGAACACAGATATGCAGTATTTT
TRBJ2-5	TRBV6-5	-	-	CASRIVGGGETQYF	TGTGCCAGCAGGATAGTTGGTGGGGGGGAGACCCAGTACTTC
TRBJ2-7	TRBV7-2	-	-	CASTPNVGGGYEQYF	TGTGCCAGCACGCCCAACGTGGGGGGCGGTTACGAGCAGTACTTC
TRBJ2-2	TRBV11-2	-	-	CASSPPGGGELFF	TGTGCCAGCAGCCCTCCAGGCGGCGGGGAGCTGTTTTTT
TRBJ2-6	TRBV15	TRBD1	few	CATSRTQGTGANVLTF	TGTGCCACCAGCAGAACACAGGGGACTGGGGCCAACGTCCTGACTTTC
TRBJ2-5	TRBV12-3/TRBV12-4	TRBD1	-	CASSLATGQGRETQYF	TGTGCCAGCAGTTTAGCTACGGGACAGGGCCGAGAGACCCAGTACTTC
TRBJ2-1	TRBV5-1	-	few	CASSLDLGVAGNEQFF	TGCGCCAGCAGCTTAGATTTGGGGGTCGCGGGCAATGAGCAGTTCTTC